This TCR beta chain was retrieved from a study of blood T cell repertoires in COVID-19. In the study overall: The study drew acute and convalescent COVID-19 samples from the United States, Italy and Spain.

Trimming took 3 bases from V and 3 from J, leaving 17 bases between them. The CDR3 length is 16 residues. Germline-derived CDR1 and CDR2 are MGHDK and SYGVNS. Original handling: It was from reference gene primer amplification that nucleated cell counts were estimated. Sequenced by immunoSEQ multiplex PCR; TCRdb stores in-frame clones only, minus some. V and J calls plus clone size are reproduced from that table; the DNA served to infer D and trimming. The data show over 75,000 clones, around 81% seen once. This chain uses TRBV25-1 with TRBJ2-5; D is unclear. Sequencing was performed on peripheral blood. This TCR derives from a man between 50 and 59 years old who had recovered from COVID-19. The CDR3 bases are TGTGCCAGCAGTGACAGACACGACACTCAGAAAGAGACCCAGTACTTC. Translating it yields CASSDRHDTQKETQYF.